This note documents a single TCR beta chain sequence. There is no known antigen for this receptor. An end of the junction differs from the germline gene, which may be a read error. This entry is derived from a study of tumor and adjacent non-tumor tissue in lung cancer (dated by TCRdb to the late 2010s). A note on the overall study: Of the cohort, some 12 patients had adenocarcinoma, 2 had squamous cell carcinoma and 1 had small cell lung cancer. Among the roughly 15 patients, ages ranged from about 31 to 85 years, some ten were men and 5 were women, and disease was TNM stage I to III. A total of roughly 120,000,000 productive TCRbeta reads were generated by sequencing, corresponding to an average of approximately 4.5 million reads per sample. Using bulk TCRbeta repertoires from some 14 lung cancer patients, the study set lung tumor tissue side by side with matched distant non-tumor lung tissue. TCRbeta CDR3 sequencing was performed on a few dozen paired specimens, with one tumor sample and one normal lung sample collected per patient. The paper as a whole reports these results and caveats: TCR diversity was significantly higher in younger patients, and greater tumor TCR diversity was associated with shorter overall survival and shorter disease-free survival. Significantly higher TCR diversity (inverse Simpson) was observed in tumor tissue than in normal lung tissue (approximately 440 vs 150, P = 0.0075, Mann-Whitney U test). The cohort had only 15 patients, and the authors noted that larger samples and more detailed clinical data are needed. In normal lung, the top 100 clones accounted for a significantly larger cumulative share of the repertoire than in tumor tissue. Peripheral blood was not sequenced, so blood TCRbeta repertoires were not examined in the lung cancer patients of the study. The sequencing platform is not named in the methods, and unique molecular identifiers are not mentioned.

RNA was extracted from bulk unsorted tissue and checked for quality with a NanoDrop ND-1000 and an Agilent 2100. Distant non-tumor tissue taken more than 3 cm from the tumor edge was used as the normal lung sample. All donors had newly diagnosed lung cancer, had not received prior chemotherapy, and were admitted for thoracic surgery in China between August and November 2014. Patients who had received previous radiotherapy or chemotherapy, or who had another concurrent cancer, were excluded from the study. Surgical tissue pieces of 1-2 cm3 were preserved in RNAlater solution and stored at -80 °C until use. Library preparation employed multiplex PCR. This sample was sequenced with an Illumina HiSeq 2500. TCRbeta libraries were constructed through three rounds of nested PCR with primers (Table S4) according to protocols modified from ARM-PCR. Before sequencing, PCR products in the 200-500 bp range were cut out of the gel and cleaned up using the QIAquick gel extraction kit. Per the original workflow: Reads were cleaned with Trimmomatic, merged with FLASH into complete CDR3 sequences, and assigned to V(D)J germline segments with MiTCR. Clonal diversity was computed as the inverse Simpson's index with VDJtools. Productive reads were defined as in-frame sequences without a premature stop codon. TCRdb redid the processing of the public reads, applying fastp at Q25 and MiXCR, and retained in-frame beta chains. Duplicate CDR3 protein sequences are folded into a single record with the most common DNA and genes. These V and J calls derive from TCRdb rather than the authors' analysis. This sample lists 85,000 to 130,000 distinct CDR3 sequences; 55% to 65% were detected once. The ten largest clones represent roughly 18% of the sample.

This TCR came from a man aged 25-45 years with non-small cell lung cancer. The sample taken for sequencing was distant non-tumor lung tissue.

The DNA sequence is as follows: TGTGCCATCAGCTTGGAACAGATGAACATTGAAGCTTTCTTT. Translation gives CAISLEQMNIEAFF. The chain joins TRBV5-8 to TRBJ1-1, with the D gene not clear enough to name. The germline V gene supplies CDR1 SGHTS and CDR2 YDEGEE. Counted from cysteine to phenylalanine, this CDR3 has 14 amino acids. Only the CDR3 DNA stays, 42 bases, in frame from base 1.